The sequence of this T cell receptor (beta chain) was determined in a study of blood T cells in healthy people across ages. Study observations and caveats: Strong correlation linked observed beta diversity and percent naive T cells.

Every sample gave at least 5.5 micrograms of total RNA when it was extracted. The ends were cut back, 5 bases at V and 3 bases at J, with 7 bases in the middle. Looked up from germline, CDR1 is LGHDT and CDR2 is YNNKEL (reference sequence). This CDR3 has 12 amino acids. Worth noting for this clonotype: Antigen: not known.

It was with a sample-barcoded 5' primer and a J-beta primer mix that a second PCR of about 6 to 11 cycles was run. TCRdb independently ran MiXCR on the 5' RACE reads; one entry per CDR3 protein. The profile shows roughly 700,000 distinct CDR3 sequences, about 52% of them singletons. The sequenced material came from blood. The genes are TRBV3-1 and TRBJ1-1; D gene ambiguous. The sequence was obtained from a woman aged 60-75 years in good health. CDR3 amino acids: CASSISDTEAFF. CDR3 sequence (DNA): TGTGCCAGCAGCATCTCAGACACTGAAGCTTTCTTT.